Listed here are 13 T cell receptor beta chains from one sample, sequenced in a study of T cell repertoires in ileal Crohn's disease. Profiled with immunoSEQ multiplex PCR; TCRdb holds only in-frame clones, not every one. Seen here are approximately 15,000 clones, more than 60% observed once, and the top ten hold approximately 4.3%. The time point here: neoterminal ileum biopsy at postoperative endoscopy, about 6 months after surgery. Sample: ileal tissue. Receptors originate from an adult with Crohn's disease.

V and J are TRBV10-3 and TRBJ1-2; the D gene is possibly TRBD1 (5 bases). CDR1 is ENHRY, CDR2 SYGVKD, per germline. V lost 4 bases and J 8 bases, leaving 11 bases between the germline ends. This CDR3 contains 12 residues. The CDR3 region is CAISGQDKGYTF. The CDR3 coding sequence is TGTGCCATCAGTGGGCAGGACAAAGGCTACACCTTC.

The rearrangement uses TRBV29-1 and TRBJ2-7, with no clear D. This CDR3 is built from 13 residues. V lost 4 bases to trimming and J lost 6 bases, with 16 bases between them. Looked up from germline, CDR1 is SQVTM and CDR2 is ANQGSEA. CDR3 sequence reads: CSVGSAPLAEQYF. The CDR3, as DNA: TGCAGCGTTGGAAGCGCCCCGCTCGCCGAGCAGTACTTC.

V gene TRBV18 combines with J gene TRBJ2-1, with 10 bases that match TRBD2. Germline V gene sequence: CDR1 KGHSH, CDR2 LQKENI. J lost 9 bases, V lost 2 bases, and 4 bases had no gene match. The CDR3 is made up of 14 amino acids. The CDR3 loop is CASSPTAGGGEQFF. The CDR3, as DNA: TGTGCCAGCTCACCAACAGCGGGAGGGGGTGAGCAGTTCTTC.

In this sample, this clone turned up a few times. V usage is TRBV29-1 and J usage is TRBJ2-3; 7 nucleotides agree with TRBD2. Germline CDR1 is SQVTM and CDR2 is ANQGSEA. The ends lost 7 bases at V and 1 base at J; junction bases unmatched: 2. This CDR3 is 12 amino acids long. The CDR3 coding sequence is TGCAGCGGGACTAGGGGCACAGATACGCAGTATTTT. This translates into CSGTRGTDTQYF.

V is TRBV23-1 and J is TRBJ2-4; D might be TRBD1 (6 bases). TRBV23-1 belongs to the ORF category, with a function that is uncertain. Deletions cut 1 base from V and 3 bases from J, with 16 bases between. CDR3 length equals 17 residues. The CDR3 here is CASSQLGAWHNKNIQYF. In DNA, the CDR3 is TGCGCCAGCAGTCAATTGGGGGCCTGGCATAACAAAAACATTCAGTACTTC.

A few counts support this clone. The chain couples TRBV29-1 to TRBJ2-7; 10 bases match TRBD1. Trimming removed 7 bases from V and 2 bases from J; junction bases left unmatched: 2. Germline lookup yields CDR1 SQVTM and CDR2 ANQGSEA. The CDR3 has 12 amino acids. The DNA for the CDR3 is TGCAGCGCCGGGACAGGGGCCTACGAGCAGTACTTC. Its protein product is CSAGTGAYEQYF.

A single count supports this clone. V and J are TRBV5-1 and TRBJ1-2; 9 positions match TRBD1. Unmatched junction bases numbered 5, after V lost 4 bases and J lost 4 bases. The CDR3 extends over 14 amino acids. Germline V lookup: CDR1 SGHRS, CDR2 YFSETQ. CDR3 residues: CASSGGTGLYGYTF. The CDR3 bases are TGCGCCAGCAGCGGCGGGACAGGGCTCTATGGCTACACCTTC. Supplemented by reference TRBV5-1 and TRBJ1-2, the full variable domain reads KAGVTQTPRYLIKTRGQQVTLSCSPISGHRSVSWYQQTPGQGLQFLFEYFSETQRNKGNFPGRFSGRQFSNSRSEMNVSTLELGDSALYLCASSGGTGLYGYTFGSGTRLTVV.

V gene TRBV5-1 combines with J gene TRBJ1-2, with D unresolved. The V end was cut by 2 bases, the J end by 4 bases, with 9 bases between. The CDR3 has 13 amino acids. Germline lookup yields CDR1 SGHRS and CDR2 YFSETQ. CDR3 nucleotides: TGCGCCAGCAGCTTCGAGGGCGCCTATGGCTACACCTTC. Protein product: CASSFEGAYGYTF.

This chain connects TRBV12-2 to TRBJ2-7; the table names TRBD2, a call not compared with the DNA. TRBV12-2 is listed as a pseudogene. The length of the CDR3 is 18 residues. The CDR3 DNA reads TGTGCAAGTCGCTTAGGTGGCGGGACGAATCGTTCTTCTAACGAGCAGTACTTC. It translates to CASRLGGGTNRSSNEQYF.

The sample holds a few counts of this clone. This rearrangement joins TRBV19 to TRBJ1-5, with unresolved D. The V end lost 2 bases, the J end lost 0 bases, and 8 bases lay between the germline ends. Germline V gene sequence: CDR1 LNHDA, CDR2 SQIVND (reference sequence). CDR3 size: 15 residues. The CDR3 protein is CASSILTFSNQPQHF. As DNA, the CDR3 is TGTGCCAGTAGTATATTAACGTTTAGCAATCAGCCCCAGCATTTT.

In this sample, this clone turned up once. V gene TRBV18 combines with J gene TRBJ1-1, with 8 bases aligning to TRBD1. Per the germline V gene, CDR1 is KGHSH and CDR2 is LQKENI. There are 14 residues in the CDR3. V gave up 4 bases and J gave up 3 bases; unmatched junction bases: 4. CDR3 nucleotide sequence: TGTGCCAGCTCACGGACAGGGTGGGACACTGAAGCTTTCTTT. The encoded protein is CASSRTGWDTEAFF.

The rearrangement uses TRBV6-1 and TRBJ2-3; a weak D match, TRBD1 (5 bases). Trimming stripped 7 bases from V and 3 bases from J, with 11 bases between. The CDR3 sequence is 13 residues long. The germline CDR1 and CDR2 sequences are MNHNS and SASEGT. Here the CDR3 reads CASISQGTDTQYF. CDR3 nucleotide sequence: TGTGCCAGCATTTCCCAGGGTACAGATACGCAGTATTTT.

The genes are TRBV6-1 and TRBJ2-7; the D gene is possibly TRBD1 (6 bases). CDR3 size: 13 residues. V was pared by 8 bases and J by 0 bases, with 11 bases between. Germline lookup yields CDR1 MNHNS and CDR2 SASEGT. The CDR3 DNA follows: TGTGCCAGCCCTCGGGACAACTCCTACGAGCAGTACTTC. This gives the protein CASPRDNSYEQYF.